What follows are 5 T cell receptor beta chains derived from one specimen sequenced in a study of PD-1 blockade in classical Hodgkin lymphoma. Time point indicated: newly diagnosed, previously untreated cHL patient sample. PBMCs were thawed, and CD8+ T cells were then isolated from them by magnetic negative selection. Method: immunoSEQ multiplex PCR; TCRdb's copy keeps in-frame clones and lacks some. This sample has approximately 9,300 clones, with around 90% found just once. Sequenced input: CD8+ T cells from blood. Source of these receptors: a human donor with classical Hodgkin lymphoma.

The V and J genes are TRBV13 and TRBJ2-1; 8 nucleotides match TRBD1. Per the germline V gene, CDR1 is PRHDT and CDR2 is FYEKMQ (reference sequence). CDR3 length equals 14 residues. The V and J ends lost 5 bases and 9 bases, in that order; junction bases with no gene match: 9. The CDR3 sequence is CASSPGTGWSEQFF. CDR3 nucleotides: TGTGCCAGCAGCCCCGGGACAGGTTGGAGTGAGCAGTTCTTC.

The chain recombines TRBV5-1 with TRBJ2-5; TRBD2 matches at 15 bases. Germline V CDR1 and CDR2: SGHRS, YFSETQ. V was pared by 4 bases and J by 4 bases, with 14 bases of the junction left unmatched. CDR3 length equals 19 residues. The CDR3 DNA reads TGCGCCAGCAGCCCAGGACTAGCGGGAGGGCCGAGGGGGGTAGAGACCCAGTACTTC. The encoded protein is CASSPGLAGGPRGVETQYF.

The genes are TRBV6-5 and TRBJ2-7; tentative D call: TRBD1 (5 bases). Looked up from germline, CDR1 is MNHEY and CDR2 is SVGAGI. With 2 bases removed from V and 0 bases from J, the gap between germline ends came to 11 bases. CDR3 length equals 15 residues. CDR3 DNA: TGTGCCAGCAGTTACAGGGGTAGGAGCTCCTACGAGCAGTACTTC. Its translation: CASSYRGRSSYEQYF.

The chain carries TRBV28 and TRBJ1-1, with D uncertain. V was trimmed by 0 bases and J by 1 base, leaving 9 bases between them. The CDR3 contains 15 residues. Germline V gene lookup returns CDR1 MDHEN and CDR2 SYDVKM. The CDR3 DNA sequence: TGTGCCAGCAGTTTATGGGCCGGGTCGAACACTGAAGCTTTCTTT. Protein product: CASSLWAGSNTEAFF.

The chain combines TRBV10-2 with TRBJ2-2; the D gene is possibly TRBD1 (6 bases). V was shortened by 5 bases and J by 2 bases, with 12 bases between the two germline ends. The V gene's germline CDR1 is WSHSY and CDR2 SAAADI. CDR3 size: 15 residues. The CDR3 DNA reads as TGCGCCAGCAGTTACCGGGACACCAACACCGGGGAGCTGTTTTTT. This translates into CASSYRDTNTGELFF.